This T cell receptor beta chain was recovered during a study of T cell clonality in common variable immunodeficiency. CDR1 is PRHDT, CDR2 FYEKMQ, per germline (reference sequence). There are 12 residues in the CDR3. V gave up 5 bases and J gave up 0 bases, with 3 bases separating them. This clone was recorded at least ten times. Its antigen is unidentified. The CDR3 end is not reached by the read, which stops 3 residues before it; the germline J gene fills it in. Study observations and caveats: TCRbeta clonality was increased in CVID versus healthy controls.

Equal genomic DNA amounts from CVID and control samples were sequenced. Here immunoSEQ multiplex PCR was the method, and the copy in TCRdb shows in-frame clones only, minus some. Singletons are absent from the sample, which has over 40,000 clones. Source material: peripheral blood mononuclear cells. The rearrangement links TRBV13 to TRBJ2-3, with D uncertain. This clonotype originated in a person aged 18 to 75 in good health. The chain's CDR3 is CASSPSTDTQYF. CDR3 DNA (partial): TGTGCCAGCAGCCCGAGCACAGATACG.